This section outlines one T cell receptor (beta chain) sequence together with its context. Antigen specificity is unknown. Measured with immunoSEQ multiplex PCR; TCRdb has only the in-frame clones, and not every one. The sample gives fewer than 130,000 clones, 80% to 95% of which show up once; 1.3% is in the top ten. The data are from a study of siplizumab effects on memory and regulatory T cells. CDR1 is SQVTM and CDR2 is ANQGSEA in the germline V gene. CDR3 length: 14 residues. V was cut by 6 bases and J by 4 bases, with 17 bases left in between. General study points: Unstimulated naive T cells seemed to show more diversity than memory cells did, and they also seemed to be among the major contributors to the alloresponse. Siplizumab cultures yielded proliferating Tregs whose suppressive function was not confirmed. Fewer alloreactive sequences mapped to unstimulated CD4+ memory cells under siplizumab. An assignable phenotype, naive or memory, was missing from roughly 78-96% of proliferating CD4+ or CD8+ clones.

The gene calls are TRBV29-1 and TRBJ2-3; tentative D call: TRBD1 (7 bases). What was sequenced was CD4+ T cells sorted from blood. The origin of this receptor is a human donor in good health. The CDR3 here is CSVKPGGSPDTQYF. The CDR3 DNA reads as TGCAGCGTGAAGCCAGGGGGGTCCCCAGATACGCAGTATTTT.